The TCR beta chain described here comes from a study of CD8 T cells in ankylosing spondylitis. Each CDR3 protein is one row after TCRdb ran MiXCR on the 5' RACE reads. This table has 700,000 to 850,000 distinct CDR3 sequences, about 11% appearing once. As regards this clonotype: The target antigen is unknown. The junction departs from germline at one end; a sequencing error may be responsible.

Whole-study findings and limits: A TCR beta motif made of about 8 highly homologous variants seemed typical of ankylosing spondylitis blood.

This clonotype was sampled from a male donor with ankylosing spondylitis. What was sequenced was blood, either unsorted or a sorted T cell fraction (not recorded which).

DNA of the CDR3: TGCGCCAGCAGCTGGGGGGACATCAATGAACAGTTCTTC. It yields the protein CASSWGDINEQFF. The chain is built from TRBV5-1 and TRBJ2-1; D may correspond to TRBD1 or TRBD2 (6 bases each). CDR3 size: 13 residues. The germline V gene encodes CDR1 SGHRS and CDR2 YFSETQ.